The clone carrying this TCR beta chain has just a few counts. Its antigen is still unknown. There are 13 residues in the CDR3. Germline V lookup: CDR1 SGHKS, CDR2 YYEKEE (reference sequence). V dropped 4 bases and J dropped 5; count of bases not matched to a gene: 5. This entry is derived from a study of T-cell memory formation after mild COVID-19. Overall study findings and caveats: In pre-infection memory, a portion of responding clones appeared, which suggested that cross-reactive memory joined.

TCRdb itself ran the 5' RACE reads through MiXCR, one entry per CDR3 protein. The sample holds tens of thousands of distinct CDR3 sequences, around a quarter seen once. Sequenced sample: PBMCs or a T cell subset sorted from them (not recorded which). The chain recombines TRBV5-5 with TRBJ2-7; 8 nucleotides agree with TRBD1. The TCR comes from a man younger than 35 who had mild COVID-19 (a few samples of this study predate the infection). Cell type and time point are not known. The CDR3, as DNA: TGTGCCAGCAGCCACGGACAGGGCCACGAGCAGTACGTC. Its protein product is CASSHGQGHEQYV.